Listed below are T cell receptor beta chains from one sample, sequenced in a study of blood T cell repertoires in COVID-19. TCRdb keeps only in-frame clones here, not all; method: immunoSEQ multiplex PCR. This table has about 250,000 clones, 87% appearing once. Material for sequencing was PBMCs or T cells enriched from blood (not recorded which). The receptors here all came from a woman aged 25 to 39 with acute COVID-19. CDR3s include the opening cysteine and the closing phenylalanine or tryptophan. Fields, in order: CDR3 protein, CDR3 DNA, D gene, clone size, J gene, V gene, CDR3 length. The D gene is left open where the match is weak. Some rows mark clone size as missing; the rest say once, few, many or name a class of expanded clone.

CASSLLDNEQFF | TGTGCCAGCAGTTTGCTAGACAATGAGCAGTTCTTC | . | once | TRBJ2-1 | TRBV28 | 12
CASGLTRTGMIYTEAFF | TGTGCTAGTGGTTTGACCAGGACAGGGATGATATACACTGAAGCTTTCTTT | TRBD1 | . | TRBJ1-1 | TRBV12-5 | 17
CATGQGGSYEQYF | TGTGCCACGGGACAGGGGGGATCCTACGAGCAGTACTTC | TRBD1 | . | TRBJ2-7 | TRBV27 | 13
CASDRGISQPQHF | TGTGCCAGTGACAGGGGGATTAGTCAGCCCCAGCATTTT | TRBD1 | . | TRBJ1-5 | TRBV19 | 13
CASSLDRAAQHF | TGTGCCAGCAGTTTGGACAGGGCAGCCCAGCATTTT | TRBD1 | . | TRBJ1-5 | TRBV28 | 12
CASSSWGQAYEQYF | TGTGCCAGCAGTTCCTGGGGACAGGCCTACGAGCAGTACTTC | TRBD1 | . | TRBJ2-7 | TRBV28 | 14
CAWSPTLKGDSGYTF | TGTGCCTGGAGTCCAACGTTAAAGGGGGACAGTGGCTACACCTTC | TRBD1 | . | TRBJ1-2 | TRBV30 | 15
CASSLYGTANTEAFF | TGTGCCAGCAGTTTATATGGGACAGCGAACACTGAAGCTTTCTTT | TRBD1 | . | TRBJ1-1 | TRBV28 | 15
CASSLVGGPGNEQFF | TGTGCCAGCAGCTTGGTTGGTGGTCCGGGGAATGAGCAGTTCTTC | . | . | TRBJ2-1 | TRBV5-4 | 15
CASSGRGFYGYTF | TGTGCCAGCAGTGGGCGGGGTTTCTATGGCTACACCTTC | . | . | TRBJ1-2 | TRBV2 | 13
CASSPGENQPQHF | TGTGCCAGCTCACCGGGAGAAAATCAGCCCCAGCATTTT | . | . | TRBJ1-5 | TRBV18 | 13
CAIKEGGELFF | TGTGCCATCAAGGAGGGCGGGGAGCTGTTTTTT | . | . | TRBJ2-2 | TRBV10-3 | 11
CASTEAGNGYTF | TGTGCCAGCACCGAGGCAGGGAATGGCTACACCTTC | . | . | TRBJ1-2 | TRBV28 | 12
CASSPEGDTEAFF | TGTGCCAGTAGTCCTGAGGGGGACACTGAAGCTTTCTTT | . | few | TRBJ1-1 | TRBV19 | 13
CAWSIAGVYNSPLHF | TGTGCCTGGAGCATAGCCGGGGTCTATAATTCACCCCTCCACTTT | . | . | TRBJ1-6 | TRBV30 | 15
CSVGAKSGGEAFF | TGCAGCGTGGGGGCTAAGAGCGGAGGTGAAGCTTTCTTT | . | . | TRBJ1-1 | TRBV29-1 | 13
CASSPGAGRQETQYF | TGCGCCAGCAGCCCCGGGGCGGGGAGGCAAGAGACCCAGTACTTC | . | once | TRBJ2-5 | TRBV4-1 | 15
CASSYSLGRNSPLHF | TGTGCCAGCAGTTACTCTTTGGGGAGGAATTCACCCCTCCACTTT | . | . | TRBJ1-6 | TRBV6-5 | 15
CASSRGSPGTEAFF | TGTGCCAGCAGTCGGGGGAGCCCGGGGACTGAAGCTTTCTTT | . | . | TRBJ1-1 | TRBV7-3 | 14
CASSPRESGANVLTF | TGTGCCAGCAGCCCCCGAGAGTCTGGGGCCAACGTCCTGACTTTC | . | . | TRBJ2-6 | TRBV5-5 | 15
CASSLGSGGALAKNIQYF | TGTGCCAGCAGCCTCGGGTCAGGGGGAGCCTTAGCCAAAAACATTCAGTACTTC | TRBD1 | . | TRBJ2-4 | TRBV7-9 | 18
CASSQEPGGAYNEQFF | TGTGCCAGCAGCCAAGAGCCCGGGGGGGCCTACAATGAGCAGTTCTTC | TRBD2 | . | TRBJ2-1 | TRBV3-1/TRBV3-2 | 16
CASTLGGGRPYGYTF | TGTGCCAGCACCCTTGGGGGGGGCAGACCCTATGGCTACACCTTC | . | once | TRBJ1-2 | TRBV28 | 15
CAISETGSYGYTF | TGTGCCATCAGTGAGACAGGGAGTTATGGCTACACCTTC | . | . | TRBJ1-2 | TRBV10-3 | 13
CASSLNRGPGELFF | TGTGCCAGCAGCTTGAACAGGGGGCCCGGGGAGCTGTTTTTT | TRBD1 | . | TRBJ2-2 | TRBV5-6 | 14
CASSLSGTVSYEQYF | TGTGCCAGCAGTTTATCCGGGACAGTCTCCTACGAGCAGTACTTC | TRBD1 | . | TRBJ2-7 | TRBV28 | 15
CASSPGTVSNQPQHF | TGTGCCAGCAGCCCGGGGACTGTTAGCAATCAGCCCCAGCATTTT | . | . | TRBJ1-5 | TRBV7-2 | 15
CASSSGTVSLAKNIQYF | TGTGCCAGTAGTTCGGGAACAGTGAGTTTAGCCAAAAACATTCAGTACTTC | . | . | TRBJ2-4 | TRBV19 | 17
CASSPRTEASYEQYF | TGTGCCAGCTCACCGAGGACAGAAGCCTCCTACGAGCAGTACTTC | . | . | TRBJ2-7 | TRBV18 | 15
CAISDGISPLHF | TGTGCCATCAGTGACGGGATTTCACCCCTCCACTTT | . | . | TRBJ1-6 | TRBV10-3 | 12
CASSLTTDTDTQYF | TGTGCCAGCAGCTTAACTACAGATACAGATACGCAGTATTTT | . | . | TRBJ2-3 | TRBV7-3 | 14
CASSRVSTNEKLFF | TGTGCCAGCTCCCGCGTCTCAACTAATGAAAAACTGTTTTTT | . | . | TRBJ1-4 | TRBV18 | 14
CASSQNPSGGALGEQFF | TGCGCCAGCAGCCAGAACCCTAGCGGGGGGGCGTTGGGTGAGCAGTTCTTC | TRBD2 | . | TRBJ2-1 | TRBV4-1 | 17
CASGIGLAGRTDTQYF | TGTGCTAGTGGTATAGGACTAGCGGGGCGCACAGATACGCAGTATTTT | TRBD2 | once | TRBJ2-3 | TRBV12-5 | 16
CASSPLLGGDYEQYF | TGTGCCAGCTCGCCCCTCCTTGGGGGGGACTACGAGCAGTACTTC | TRBD2 | . | TRBJ2-7 | TRBV18 | 15
CASSNPGAEAFF | TGTGCCAGCAGTAACCCAGGCGCTGAAGCTTTCTTT | . | . | TRBJ1-1 | TRBV25-1 | 12
CASSEGGAQPQHF | TGTGCCAGCAGTGAGGGGGGGGCTCAGCCCCAGCATTTT | . | . | TRBJ1-5 | TRBV6-1 | 13
CASSLLDRAEPQHF | TGTGCCAGCAGCCTATTGGACAGGGCAGAGCCCCAGCATTTT | TRBD1 | . | TRBJ1-5 | TRBV2 | 14
CASSFNRDNQPQHF | TGTGCCAGCAGTTTCAACAGGGACAATCAGCCCCAGCATTTT | . | . | TRBJ1-5 | TRBV27 | 14
CASSYRQGAFYEQYF | TGTGCCAGCAGCTACCGACAGGGGGCGTTCTACGAGCAGTACTTC | TRBD1 | . | TRBJ2-7 | TRBV5-6 | 15
CASSPRDRRKGGYTF | TGTGCCAGCAGTCCGAGGGACAGGCGAAAAGGCGGCTACACCTTC | TRBD1 | . | TRBJ1-2 | TRBV27 | 15
CASSLTGAPTEAFF | TGTGCCAGCAGCCTGACAGGGGCCCCCACTGAAGCTTTCTTT | TRBD1 | few | TRBJ1-1 | TRBV13 | 14
CASSLGGLRGYTF | TGTGCCAGCAGCTTAGGAGGACTAAGGGGCTACACCTTC | . | few | TRBJ1-2 | TRBV7-2 | 13
CASSHSADTQYF | TGTGCCAGTAGTCATTCGGCAGATACGCAGTATTTT | . | . | TRBJ2-3 | TRBV19 | 12
CSASSLTGPRTEAFF | TGCAGTGCGAGTTCCCTGACAGGACCACGCACTGAAGCTTTCTTT | . | . | TRBJ1-1 | TRBV20-1 | 15
CASSLDRGAGELFF | TGTGCCAGCAGCTTAGATCGGGGGGCCGGGGAGCTGTTTTTT | TRBD2 | . | TRBJ2-2 | TRBV11-3 | 14
CASSTRGGYGTGELFF | TGTGCCAGCAGCACCCGAGGGGGTTACGGCACCGGGGAGCTGTTTTTT | . | . | TRBJ2-2 | TRBV11-2 | 16
CASSPGGVGYTF | TGTGCCAGCTCACCAGGGGGGGTCGGCTACACCTTC | . | . | TRBJ1-2 | TRBV18 | 12